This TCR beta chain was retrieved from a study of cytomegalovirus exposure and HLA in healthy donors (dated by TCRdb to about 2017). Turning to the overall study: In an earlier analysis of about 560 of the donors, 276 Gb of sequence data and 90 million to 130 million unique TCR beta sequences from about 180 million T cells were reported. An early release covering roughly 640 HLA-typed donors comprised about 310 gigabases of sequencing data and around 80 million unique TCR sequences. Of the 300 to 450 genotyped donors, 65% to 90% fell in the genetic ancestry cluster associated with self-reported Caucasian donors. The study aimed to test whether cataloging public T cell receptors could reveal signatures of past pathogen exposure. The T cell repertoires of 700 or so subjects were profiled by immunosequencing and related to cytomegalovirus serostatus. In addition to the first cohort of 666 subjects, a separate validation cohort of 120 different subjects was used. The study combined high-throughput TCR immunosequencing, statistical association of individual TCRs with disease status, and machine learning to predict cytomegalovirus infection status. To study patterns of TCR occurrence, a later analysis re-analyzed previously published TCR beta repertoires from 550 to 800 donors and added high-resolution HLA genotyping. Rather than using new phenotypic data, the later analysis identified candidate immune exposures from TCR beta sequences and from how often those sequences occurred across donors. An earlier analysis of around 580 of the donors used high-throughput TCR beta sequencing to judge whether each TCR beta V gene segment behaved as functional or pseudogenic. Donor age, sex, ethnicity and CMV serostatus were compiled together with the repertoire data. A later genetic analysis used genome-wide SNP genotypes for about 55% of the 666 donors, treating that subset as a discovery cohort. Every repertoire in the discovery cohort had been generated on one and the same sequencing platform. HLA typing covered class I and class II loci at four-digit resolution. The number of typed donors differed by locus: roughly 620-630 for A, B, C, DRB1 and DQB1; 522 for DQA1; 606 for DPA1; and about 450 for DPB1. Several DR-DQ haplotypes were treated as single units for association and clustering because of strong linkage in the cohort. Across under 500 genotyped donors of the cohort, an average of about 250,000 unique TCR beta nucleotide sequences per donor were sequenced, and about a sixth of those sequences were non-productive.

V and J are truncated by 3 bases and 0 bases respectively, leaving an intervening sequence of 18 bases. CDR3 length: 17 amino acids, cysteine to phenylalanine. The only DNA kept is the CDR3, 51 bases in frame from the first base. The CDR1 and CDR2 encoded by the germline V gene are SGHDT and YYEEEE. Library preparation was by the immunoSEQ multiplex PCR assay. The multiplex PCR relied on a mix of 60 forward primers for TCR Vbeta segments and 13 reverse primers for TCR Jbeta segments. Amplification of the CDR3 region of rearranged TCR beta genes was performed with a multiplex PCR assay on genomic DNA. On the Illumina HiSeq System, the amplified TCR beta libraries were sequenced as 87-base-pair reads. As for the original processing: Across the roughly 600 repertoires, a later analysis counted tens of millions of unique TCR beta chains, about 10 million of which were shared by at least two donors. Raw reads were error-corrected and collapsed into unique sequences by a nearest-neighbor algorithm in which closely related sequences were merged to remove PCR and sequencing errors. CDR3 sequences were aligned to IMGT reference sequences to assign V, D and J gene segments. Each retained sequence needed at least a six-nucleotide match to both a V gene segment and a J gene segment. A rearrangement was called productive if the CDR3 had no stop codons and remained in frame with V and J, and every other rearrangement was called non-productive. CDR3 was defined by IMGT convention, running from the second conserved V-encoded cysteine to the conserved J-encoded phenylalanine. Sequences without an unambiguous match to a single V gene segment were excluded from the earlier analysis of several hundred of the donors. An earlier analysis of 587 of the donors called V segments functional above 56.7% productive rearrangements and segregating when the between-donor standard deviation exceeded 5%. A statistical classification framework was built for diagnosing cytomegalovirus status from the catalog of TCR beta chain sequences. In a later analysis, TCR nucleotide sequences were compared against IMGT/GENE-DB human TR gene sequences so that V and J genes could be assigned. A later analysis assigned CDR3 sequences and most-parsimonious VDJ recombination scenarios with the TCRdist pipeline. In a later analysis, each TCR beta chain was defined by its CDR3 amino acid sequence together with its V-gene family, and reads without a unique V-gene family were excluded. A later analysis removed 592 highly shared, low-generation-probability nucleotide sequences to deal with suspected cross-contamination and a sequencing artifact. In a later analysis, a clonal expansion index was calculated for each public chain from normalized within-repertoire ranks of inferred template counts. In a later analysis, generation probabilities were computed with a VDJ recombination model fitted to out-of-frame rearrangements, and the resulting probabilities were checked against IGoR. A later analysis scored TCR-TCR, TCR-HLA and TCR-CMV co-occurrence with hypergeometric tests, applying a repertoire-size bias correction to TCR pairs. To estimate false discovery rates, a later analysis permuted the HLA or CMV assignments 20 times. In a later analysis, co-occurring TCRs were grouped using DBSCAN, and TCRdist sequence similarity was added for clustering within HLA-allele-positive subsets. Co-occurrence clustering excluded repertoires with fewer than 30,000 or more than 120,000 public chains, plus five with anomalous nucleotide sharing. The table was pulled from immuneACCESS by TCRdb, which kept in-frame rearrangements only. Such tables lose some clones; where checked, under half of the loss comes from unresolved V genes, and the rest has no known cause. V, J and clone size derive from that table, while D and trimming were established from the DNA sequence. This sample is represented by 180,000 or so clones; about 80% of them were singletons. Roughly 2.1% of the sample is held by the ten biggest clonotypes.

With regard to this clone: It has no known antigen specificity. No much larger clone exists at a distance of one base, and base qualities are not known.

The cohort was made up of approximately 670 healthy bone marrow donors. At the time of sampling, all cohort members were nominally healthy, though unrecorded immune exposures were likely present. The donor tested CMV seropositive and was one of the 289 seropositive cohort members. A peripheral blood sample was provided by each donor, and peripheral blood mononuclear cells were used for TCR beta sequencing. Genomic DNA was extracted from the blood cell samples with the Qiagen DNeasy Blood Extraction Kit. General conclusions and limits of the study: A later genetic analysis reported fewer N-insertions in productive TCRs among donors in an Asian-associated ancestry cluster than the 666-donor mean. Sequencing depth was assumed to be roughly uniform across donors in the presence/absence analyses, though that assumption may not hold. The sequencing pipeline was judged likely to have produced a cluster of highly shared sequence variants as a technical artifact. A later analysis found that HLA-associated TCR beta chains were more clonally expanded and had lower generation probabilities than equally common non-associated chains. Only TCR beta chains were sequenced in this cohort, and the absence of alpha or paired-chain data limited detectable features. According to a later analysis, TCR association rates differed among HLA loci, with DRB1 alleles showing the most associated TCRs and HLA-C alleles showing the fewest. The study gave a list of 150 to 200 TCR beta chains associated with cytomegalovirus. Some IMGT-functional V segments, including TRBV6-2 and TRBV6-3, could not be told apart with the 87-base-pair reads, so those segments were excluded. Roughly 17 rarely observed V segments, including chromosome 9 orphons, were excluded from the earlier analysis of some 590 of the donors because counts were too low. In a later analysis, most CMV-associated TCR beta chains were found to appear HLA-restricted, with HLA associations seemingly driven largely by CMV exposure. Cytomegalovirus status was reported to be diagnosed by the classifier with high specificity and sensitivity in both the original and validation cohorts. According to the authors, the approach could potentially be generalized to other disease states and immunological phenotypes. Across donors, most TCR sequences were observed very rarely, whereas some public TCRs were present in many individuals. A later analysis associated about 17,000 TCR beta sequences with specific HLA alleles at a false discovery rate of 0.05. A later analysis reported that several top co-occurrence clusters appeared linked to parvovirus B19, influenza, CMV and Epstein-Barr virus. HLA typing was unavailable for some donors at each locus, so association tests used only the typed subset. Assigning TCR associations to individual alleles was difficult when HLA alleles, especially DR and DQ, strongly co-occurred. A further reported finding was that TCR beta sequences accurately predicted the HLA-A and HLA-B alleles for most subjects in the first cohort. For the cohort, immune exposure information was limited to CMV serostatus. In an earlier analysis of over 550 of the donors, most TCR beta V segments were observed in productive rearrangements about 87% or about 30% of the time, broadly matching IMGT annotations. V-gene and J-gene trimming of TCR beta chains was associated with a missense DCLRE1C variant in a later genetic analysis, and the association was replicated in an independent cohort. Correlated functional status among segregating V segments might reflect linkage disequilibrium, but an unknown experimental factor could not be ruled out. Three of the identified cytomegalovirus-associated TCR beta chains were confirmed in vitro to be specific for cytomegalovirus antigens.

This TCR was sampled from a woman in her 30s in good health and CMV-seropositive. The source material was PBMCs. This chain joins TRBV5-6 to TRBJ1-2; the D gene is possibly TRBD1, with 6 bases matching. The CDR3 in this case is CASSSRGHVLSNYGYTF. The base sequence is TGTGCCAGCAGCTCAAGGGGACACGTCCTTTCTAACTATGGCTACACCTTC.